This TCR beta chain is from a study of blood T cell repertoires in COVID-19. Using immunoSEQ multiplex PCR, the repertoire was profiled, and TCRdb retains in-frame clones only, with some absent. The repertoire includes 150,000 to 200,000 clones, 70% to 90% of them detected once, and 6% sits in the top ten. Per germline, CDR1 SNHLY and CDR2 FYNNEI. The J segment lost 0 bases and the V segment lost 2 bases, leaving 5 bases of the junction unmatched. The CDR3 runs to 18 residues. In terms of age and location, participants ranged from roughly 18 to 95 years and lived in under 30 US areas. V usage is TRBV2 and J usage is TRBJ1-6, with 9 positions matching TRBD1. The receptor was isolated from a man in his forties who had recovered from COVID-19. Sequences were obtained from PBMCs or T cells enriched from blood (not recorded which). CDR3 region: CASSERTGVYSYNSPLHF. The CDR3 DNA reads TGTGCCAGCAGTGAACGGACAGGGGTTTACTCCTATAATTCACCCCTCCACTTT.